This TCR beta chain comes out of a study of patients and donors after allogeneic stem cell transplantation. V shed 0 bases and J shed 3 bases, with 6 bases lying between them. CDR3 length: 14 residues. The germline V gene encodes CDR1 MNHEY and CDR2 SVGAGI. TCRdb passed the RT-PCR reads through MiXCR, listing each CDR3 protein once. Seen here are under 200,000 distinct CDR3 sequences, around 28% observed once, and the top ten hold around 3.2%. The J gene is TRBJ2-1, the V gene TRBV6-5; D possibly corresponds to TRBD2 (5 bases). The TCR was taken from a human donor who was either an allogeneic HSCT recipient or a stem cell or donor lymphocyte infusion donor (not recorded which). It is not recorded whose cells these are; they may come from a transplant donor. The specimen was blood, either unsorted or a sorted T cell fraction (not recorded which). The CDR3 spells CASSYSGIYNEQFF. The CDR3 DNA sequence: TGTGCCAGCAGTTACTCCGGGATCTACAATGAGCAGTTCTTC.